Shown below are 22 T cell receptor beta chains from a single sample sequenced in a study of blood T cells in healthy people across ages. A sample-barcoded 5' primer and a J-beta primer mix were used in a second PCR of roughly 6 to 12 cycles. In TCRdb, the 5' RACE reads were re-called with MiXCR into one record per CDR3 protein. In the table there are over 1,300,000 distinct CDR3 sequences, around 55% of which are singletons. Sequencing was performed on blood. The receptors come from a man aged 18-30 years in good health.

CDR3: CAALFAHGYTF. The CDR3 DNA follows: TGTGCCGCTCTTTTTGCGCATGGCTACACCTTC. The chain uses TRBV7-9 and TRBJ1-2, with no clear D. The V end was cut by 11 bases, the J end by 6 bases, with 13 bases between. The CDR3 has 11 residues. Germline values: CDR1 SEHNR, CDR2 FQNEAQ (reference sequence).

The J gene is TRBJ2-3, the V gene TRBV10-3, with 7 nucleotides matching TRBD2. Germline CDR1 is ENHRY and CDR2 is SYGVKD. The V and J ends lost 7 bases and 1 base, in that order; junction bases with no gene match: 2. This CDR3 contains 13 residues. This CDR3 is CAITSGGTDTQYF. In nucleotides, the CDR3 is TGTGCCATCACTAGCGGAGGCACAGATACGCAGTATTTT.

This clonotype was recorded only once. The chain joins TRBV18 to TRBJ2-5; TRBD1 aligns across 7 bases. The germline V gene encodes CDR1 KGHSH and CDR2 LQKENI. This CDR3 spans 15 amino acids. The V segment lost 3 bases and the J segment 5 bases; nucleotides outside the gene matches: 9. CDR3: CASSPTKGTVETQYF. The CDR3 DNA reads TGTGCCAGCTCACCTACTAAAGGGACAGTTGAGACCCAGTACTTC.

This clonotype occurred a few times. This rearrangement joins TRBV29-1 to TRBJ2-1; the D call may be TRBD1 or TRBD2 (6 bases each). The V gene's germline CDR1 is SQVTM and CDR2 ANQGSEA. This CDR3 is 13 amino acids long. V gave up 3 bases and J gave up 9 bases, with 15 bases separating them. Written as DNA, the CDR3 is TGCAGCGTTGAGATGGGGGGCGGTACTGAGCAGTTCTTC. It specifies CSVEMGGGTEQFF.

This clonotype was seen a single time. The chain links TRBV4-1 to TRBJ2-7; 9 nucleotides line up with TRBD1. The CDR3 runs to 17 residues. V trimming: 2 bases; J trimming: 1 base; junction bases outside the gene matches: 9. The germline V gene encodes CDR1 MGHRA and CDR2 YSYEKL. In nucleotides, the CDR3 is TGCGCCAGCAGCCAAATAAAGGGGACAGGGAGTTCCTACGAGCAGTACTTC. The encoded protein is CASSQIKGTGSSYEQYF.

V is TRBV6-2 or TRBV6-3 and J is TRBJ2-6; D gene unclear. CDR3 length: 15 amino acids. The germline gives CDR1 MNHEY, CDR2 SVGEGT. Deletions cut 5 bases from V and 0 bases from J, with 8 bases between. The CDR3 nucleotides are TGTGCCAGCAGTACCCGTCTCTCTGGGGCCAACGTCCTGACTTTC. This sequence encodes CASSTRLSGANVLTF.

V usage is TRBV3-1 and J usage is TRBJ1-1, with D unresolved. Per the germline V gene, CDR1 is LGHDT and CDR2 is YNNKEL (reference sequence). The CDR3 sequence is 14 residues long. Trimming took 0 bases from V and 2 from J, leaving 7 bases between them. The CDR3 DNA reads TGTGCCAGCAGCCAAGACGGACTCAACACTGAAGCTTTCTTT. This codes for CASSQDGLNTEAFF.

There are a few counts of this clonotype. The rearrangement uses TRBV12-3 or TRBV12-4 and TRBJ2-5; possibly TRBD2 for D (6 bases). The CDR3 covers 15 residues. The germline V and J ends were trimmed by 0 bases and 1 base, with 9 bases remaining between them. The CDR3 here is CASSLAGGIQETQYF. Written as DNA, the CDR3 is TGTGCCAGCAGTTTAGCGGGAGGAATCCAAGAGACCCAGTACTTC.

The chain combines TRBV6-2 or TRBV6-3 with TRBJ1-6, with no clear D. The CDR3 has 12 amino acids. Germline CDR1 is MNHEY and CDR2 is SVGEGT. Trimming cost V 7 bases and J 5 bases, with 6 bases left between them. CDR3 sequence reads: CASKTNNSPLHF. DNA of the CDR3: TGTGCCAGCAAAACGAATAATTCACCCCTCCACTTT.

This clonotype was seen a few times. The chain combines TRBV29-1 with TRBJ2-7, with 10 bases identical to TRBD1. Losses at the gene ends were 1 base for V and 3 bases for J; bases not matched to a gene: 3. The CDR3 covers 14 residues. The germline V gene encodes CDR1 SQVTM and CDR2 ANQGSEA. The CDR3 DNA is TGCAGCGTTGAAGTGGGGACAGGGGACTACGAGCAGTACTTC. Protein sequence: CSVEVGTGDYEQYF.

The chain couples TRBV7-9 to TRBJ2-7, with D unresolved. The CDR3 covers 16 residues. Trimming took 3 bases from V and 0 from J, leaving 15 bases between them. Germline CDR1 and CDR2: SEHNR and FQNEAQ (reference sequence). The CDR3 DNA reads TGTGCCAGCAGCTTGATGAGTCGCCCAGACTCCTACGAGCAGTACTTC. This translates into CASSLMSRPDSYEQYF.

The chain uses TRBV12-3 or TRBV12-4 and TRBJ2-7; 9 nucleotides align to TRBD1. The trim removed 5 bases at V and 6 bases at J, leaving 8 bases unmatched. The CDR3 covers 14 residues. CDR3 residues: CASSVGDRVGEQYF. CDR3 coding DNA: TGTGCCAGCAGTGTAGGGGACAGGGTAGGCGAGCAGTACTTC.

This clonotype was counted a few times. The V gene is TRBV10-3, the J gene TRBJ1-2, with 8 bases lining up with TRBD1. The germline V gene has CDR1 ENHRY and CDR2 SYGVKD. The CDR3 is made up of 14 amino acids. With 2 bases clipped from V and 4 bases from J, the junction kept 3 bases outside the gene matches. The CDR3 reads CAISEAGQAYGYTF. The CDR3 DNA reads TGTGCCATCAGTGAGGCGGGACAGGCCTATGGCTACACCTTC.

The gene calls are TRBV5-1 and TRBJ2-3, with 7 bases identical to TRBD1. V trimming: 7 bases; J trimming: 7 bases; junction bases outside the gene matches: 12. The CDR3 has 14 amino acids. Germline lookup yields CDR1 SGHRS and CDR2 YFSETQ. CDR3 loop: CASFTSAGGYTQYF. The DNA of the CDR3 is TGCGCCAGCTTCACAAGCGCAGGGGGATATACGCAGTATTTT.

To note about this clonotype: Compared with germline, one end of the junction differs, possibly owing to a read error. The chain couples TRBV27 to TRBJ2-5; 12 bases line up with TRBD2. Germline V gene data show CDR1 as MNHEY and CDR2 as SMNVEV (reference sequence). CDR3 length: 16 amino acids. The CDR3 DNA is TGTGCCAGCAGGTCGCTAGCGGGGGGGCTCCAAAAGACCCAGTACTTC. It translates to CASRSLAGGLQKTQYF.

The chain combines TRBV4-3 with TRBJ2-1; no clear D gene. The CDR3 is made up of 13 amino acids. The V end lost 0 bases, the J end lost 10 bases, and 10 bases lay between the germline ends. CDR1 and CDR2 (germline): LGHNA, YSLEER. The CDR3, as DNA: TGCGCCAGCAGCCAAGATGGGGTGACGGAGCAGTTCTTC. Translation: CASSQDGVTEQFF.

The rearrangement joins TRBV6-6 to TRBJ2-2; TRBD2 matches 9 bases. Losses at the gene ends were 5 bases for V and 6 bases for J; bases not matched to a gene: 10. The CDR3 has 16 amino acids. CDR1 is MNHNY, CDR2 SVGAGI, per germline (reference sequence). This CDR3 is CASSPTGTSPPGELFF. The CDR3 DNA reads as TGTGCCAGCAGTCCGACCGGGACTAGCCCTCCCGGGGAGCTGTTTTTT.

The J gene is TRBJ2-2, the V gene TRBV25-1, with D hard to call. The CDR3 sequence is 16 residues long. Trimming pared 4 bases from V and 7 bases from J, leaving 19 bases between. Germline CDR1 MGHDK, CDR2 SYGVNS. The CDR3, as DNA: TGTGCCAGCAGTGGTACAGATTTATATCGACACGGGGAGCTGTTTTTT. Its protein is CASSGTDLYRHGELFF. The full variable domain, rest sourced from reference TRBV25-1 and TRBJ2-2, is EADIYQTPRYLVIGTGKKITLECSQTMGHDKMYWYQQDPGMELHLIHYSYGVNSTEKGDLSSESTVSRIRTEHFPLTLESARPSHTSQYLCASSGTDLYRHGELFFGEGSRLTVL.

The V gene is TRBV4-1, the J gene TRBJ2-7, with D perhaps matching TRBD2 (5 bases). The CDR3 runs 14 residues. The V end was cut by 4 bases, the J end by 3 bases, with 13 bases between. Germline CDR1 and CDR2: MGHRA and YSYEKL. The CDR3 DNA reads TGCGCCAGCAGCCCCGGATCCGCGGGCTACGAGCAGTACTTC. It encodes CASSPGSAGYEQYF.

This rearrangement joins TRBV6-2 or TRBV6-3 to TRBJ2-5; tentatively, D is TRBD1 (6 bases). CDR1 and CDR2 from the germline V gene are MNHEY and SVGEGT. The CDR3 runs to 15 residues. V lost 5 bases and J 5 bases, leaving 18 bases between the germline ends. In DNA, the CDR3 is TGTGCCAGCAGTACCAACAGGGAGATGAGGGAGACCCAGTACTTC. It encodes CASSTNREMRETQYF.

The chain links TRBV7-9 to TRBJ2-1, with 11 bases fitting TRBD2. The CDR3 spans 15 residues. Germline V gene lookup returns CDR1 SEHNR and CDR2 FQNEAQ (reference sequence). V trimming: 3 bases; J trimming: 7 bases; junction bases outside the gene matches: 5. The CDR3 here is CASSFTSGSRNEQFF. The CDR3 nucleotides are TGTGCCAGCAGCTTCACTAGCGGGAGTAGGAATGAGCAGTTCTTC.

This clonotype was picked up a small number of times. The chain links TRBV29-1 to TRBJ2-7, with D unclear. From germline, CDR1 is SQVTM and CDR2 ANQGSEA. The length of the CDR3 is 15 residues. The V gene lost 7 bases and the J gene lost 3 bases, with 22 bases spanning the gap. The CDR3: CSATLAGSTFYEQYF. The CDR3 DNA reads as TGCAGCGCCACTTTAGCTGGATCCACCTTCTACGAGCAGTACTTC.